These 26 T cell receptor beta chains were sequenced from one sample in a study of Ad26.COV2.S vaccination and SARS-CoV-2 variants. Method: immunoSEQ multiplex PCR; TCRdb's copy keeps in-frame clones and lacks some. The sample holds 180,000 or so clones, around nine tenths seen once. Here the sequenced sample was peripheral blood, taken after recovery from COVID-19. All receptors derive from a human donor who had recovered from COVID-19.

This chain joins TRBV12-3 or TRBV12-4 and TRBJ1-2; no reliable D call. Trimming pared 7 bases from V and 7 bases from J, leaving 10 bases between. This CDR3 is built from 11 residues. This CDR3 is CASTSLSGYTF. The CDR3 DNA sequence: TGTGCCAGCACCTCCCTCTCTGGCTACACCTTC.

The V call is TRBV6-2 or TRBV6-3, the J call TRBJ2-3; TRBD2 agrees at 14 bases. CDR1 is MNHEY, CDR2 SVGEGT, per germline. The CDR3 covers 17 residues. The J segment lost 2 bases and the V segment lost 5 bases, leaving 6 bases of the junction unmatched. The CDR3 DNA reads TGTGCCAGCAGTCGTTCGGGACTAGCGGGGGTCACAGATACGCAGTATTTT. Its protein product is CASSRSGLAGVTDTQYF.

The gene calls are TRBV2 and TRBJ1-2; no clear D gene. The V gene's germline CDR1 is SNHLY and CDR2 FYNNEI. V shed 5 bases and J shed 7 bases, with 14 bases lying between them. The CDR3 consists of 13 residues. CDR3 residues: CASSYDHSGGYTF. The DNA of the CDR3 is TGTGCCAGCAGTTACGACCATTCGGGTGGCTACACCTTC.

The chain carries TRBV9 and TRBJ2-7; 9 positions agree with TRBD2. The junction had 4 bases not matched to a gene; V was cut back by 0 bases and J by 3 bases. This CDR3 contains 15 residues. Germline V gives CDR1 SGDLS, CDR2 YYNGEE. The CDR3 DNA reads TGTGCCAGCAGCGTAGCGGCGGGGGGGGGCTACGAGCAGTACTTC. As protein: CASSVAAGGGYEQYF.

V is TRBV9 and J is TRBJ2-2, with 10 bases lining up with TRBD1. Germline V gene lookup returns CDR1 SGDLS and CDR2 YYNGEE. CDR3 length: 19 amino acids. V shed 4 bases, J shed 0 bases, and the junction held 12 bases outside the gene matches. The CDR3 DNA is TGTGCCAGCAGCCCCCCCCCTGACAGGGGGCGCCCGAACACCGGGGAGCTGTTTTTT. Its protein is CASSPPPDRGRPNTGELFF.

The V call is TRBV7-2, the J call TRBJ2-3; D is perhaps TRBD2 (6 bases). Trimming took 4 bases from V and 1 from J, leaving 9 bases between them. Germline loops: CDR1 SGHTA, CDR2 FQGNSA. The CDR3 extends over 14 amino acids. CDR3 in amino acids: CASSSGTRTDTQYF. For the CDR3, the DNA is TGTGCCAGCAGCTCCGGGACTCGCACAGATACGCAGTATTTT.

The rearrangement joins TRBV7-2 to TRBJ2-2; TRBD2 might be the D (5 bases). The V gene's germline CDR1 is SGHTA and CDR2 FQGNSA. The CDR3 contains 15 residues. The V end lost 2 bases, the J end lost 4 bases, and 11 bases lay between the germline ends. Here the CDR3 reads CASSLYGMSTGELFF. The CDR3 DNA sequence: TGTGCCAGCAGCTTATACGGGATGAGCACCGGGGAGCTGTTTTTT.

This chain connects TRBV3-1 (or the pseudogene TRBV3-2) to TRBJ1-2, with D unresolved. V dropped 1 base and J dropped 4 bases, with 7 bases sitting between them. This CDR3 has 13 residues. Per germline, CDR1 LGHDT and CDR2 YNNKEL (reference sequence). Here the CDR3 DNA reads TGTGCCAGCAGCCAAGTGGCTACCTATGGCTACACCTTC. It encodes CASSQVATYGYTF.

This chain joins TRBV9 and TRBJ1-2, with a possible D match to TRBD1 (5 bases). The germline V and J ends were trimmed by 0 bases and 7 bases, with 13 bases remaining between them. The CDR3 sequence is 14 residues long. The germline V gene encodes CDR1 SGDLS and CDR2 YYNGEE. CDR3 in DNA: TGTGCCAGCAGCGTAGGCGGGGAGGGACCTGGCTACACCTTC. It yields the protein CASSVGGEGPGYTF.

This clone was seen just once. The chain combines TRBV12-5 with TRBJ2-1; 7 nucleotides align to TRBD1. Trimming removed 1 base from V and 1 base from J; junction bases left unmatched: 7. The CDR3 contains 17 residues. Germline CDR1 and CDR2: LGHNT and FRNRAP. As DNA, the CDR3 is TGTGCTAGTGGTTTGGCGACGGGGACAGCATCCTACAATGAGCAGTTCTTC. This codes for CASGLATGTASYNEQFF.

V usage is TRBV24-1 and J usage is TRBJ2-3; TRBD2 aligns across 8 bases. V lost 5 bases, J lost 0 bases, and 12 bases stayed unmatched. The CDR3 consists of 18 residues. Germline lookup yields CDR1 KGHDR and CDR2 SFDVKD. Here the CDR3 DNA reads TGTGCCACCAGTGTGGGGGCAAAAGGGACTAGTAGCACAGATACGCAGTATTTT. As protein: CATSVGAKGTSSTDTQYF.

The chain is built from TRBV29-1 and TRBJ2-4; D unresolved. This CDR3 is 13 amino acids long. Trimming shortened V by 7 bases and J by 1 base, and 11 bases separated the two germline ends. CDR1 is SQVTM and CDR2 is ANQGSEA in the germline V gene. CDR3 sequence (DNA): TGCAGCGCCCAAGACGGCGCCAAAAACATTCAGTACTTC. Residues: CSAQDGAKNIQYF.

The chain uses TRBV9 and TRBJ2-5, with TRBD2 matching over 9 bases. The V and J ends lost 4 bases and 1 base, in that order; junction bases with no gene match: 2. Germline CDR1 and CDR2: SGDLS and YYNGEE. This CDR3 spans 14 amino acids. This chain's CDR3 is CASSLGLAQETQYF. The CDR3 DNA is TGTGCCAGCAGCCTGGGACTAGCCCAAGAGACCCAGTACTTC.

This clone was seen a few times. V usage is TRBV5-1 and J usage is TRBJ1-1, with 9 bases lining up with TRBD1. V dropped 3 bases and J dropped 3; count of bases not matched to a gene: 3. Germline V CDR1 and CDR2: SGHRS, YFSETQ. The CDR3 length is 14 residues. CDR3 nucleotides: TGCGCCAGCAGCTCACAGGGGGCGCACACTGAAGCTTTCTTT. Its translation is CASSSQGAHTEAFF.

This chain connects TRBV5-1 to TRBJ2-1, with 8 bases identical to TRBD1. There are 15 residues in the CDR3. V was pared by 4 bases and J by 3 bases, with 6 bases of the junction left unmatched. Germline V gives CDR1 SGHRS, CDR2 YFSETQ. The CDR3 DNA reads as TGCGCCAGCAGCATTGGACAGGGTCACTACAATGAGCAGTTCTTC. Translated, it gives CASSIGQGHYNEQFF.

The J gene is TRBJ1-1, the V gene TRBV5-1; D ambiguous. The length of the CDR3 is 17 residues. Germline-derived CDR1 and CDR2 are SGHRS and YFSETQ. Trimming took off 1 base at V and 6 bases at J, with 22 bases between the two ends. CDR3 region: CASSLSPGGYGRAEAFF. The CDR3 DNA is TGCGCCAGCAGCTTGTCCCCCGGTGGCTACGGTAGGGCTGAAGCTTTCTTT.

CDR3 DNA: TGTGCCAGCAGTTTTGACAGATACGAGCAGTACTTC. This sequence encodes CASSFDRYEQYF. The gene calls are TRBV28 and TRBJ2-7; a weak D match, TRBD1 (5 bases). Germline CDR1 and CDR2: MDHEN and SYDVKM. This CDR3 comprises 12 residues. The V end was cut by 3 bases, the J end by 4 bases, with 7 bases between.

The chain recombines TRBV19 with TRBJ1-2, with D maybe TRBD1 (5 bases). Looked up from germline, CDR1 is LNHDA and CDR2 is SQIVND (reference sequence). The CDR3 totals 11 residues. V gave up 9 bases and J gave up 4 bases, with 9 bases separating them. The CDR3 spells CASEGIYGYTF. CDR3 bases: TGTGCCAGCGAGGGGATCTATGGCTACACCTTC.

The chain recombines TRBV19 with TRBJ2-3; 7 nucleotides line up with TRBD1. The CDR3 extends over 17 amino acids. From germline, CDR1 is LNHDA and CDR2 SQIVND (reference sequence). Trimming at V came to 3 bases and at J to 4 bases, leaving 13 bases not matched to a gene. The CDR3 region is CASSIRIFGQAPDTQYF. CDR3 nucleotides: TGTGCCAGTAGTATCCGAATCTTCGGACAGGCTCCAGATACGCAGTATTTT.

This clone was seen once. The V call is TRBV7-9, the J call TRBJ2-3; 7 bases are shared with TRBD1. Germline trimming cut 7 bases from V and 7 bases from J; bases unmatched to any gene: 14. Germline CDR1 reads SEHNR; CDR2 reads FQNEAQ (reference sequence). The CDR3 totals 15 residues. CDR3 nucleotide sequence: TGTGCCAGCACCCCGCAGAGGGGGCCTCTGAATACGCAGTATTTT. This translates into CASTPQRGPLNTQYF.

The chain employs TRBV5-4 and TRBJ1-1, with 7 bases aligning to TRBD1. This CDR3 has 15 amino acids. The V gene end was trimmed by 3 bases and the J gene end by 4 bases; junction bases not matched to a gene: 9. Germline V gene lookup returns CDR1 SGHNT and CDR2 YYREEE (reference sequence). CDR3 sequence reads: CASSSDLQGSTEAFF. The CDR3 DNA sequence: TGTGCCAGCAGCTCCGACCTACAGGGGTCCACTGAAGCTTTCTTT.

The rearrangement uses TRBV11-3 and TRBJ2-5; tentatively, D is TRBD2 (6 bases). The CDR3 runs to 14 residues. V shed 3 bases and J shed 0 bases, with 8 bases lying between them. CDR1 is SGHNT and CDR2 is YENEEA in the germline V gene. CDR3 in DNA: TGTGCCAGCAGCTTGGGGGGTGACCAAGAGACCCAGTACTTC. Protein sequence: CASSLGGDQETQYF.

This clone has a single count. The rearrangement joins TRBV2 to TRBJ2-7, with TRBD2 identical over 14 bases. The germline V gene encodes CDR1 SNHLY and CDR2 FYNNEI. V lost 9 bases and J lost 6; bases outside the gene matches: 10. This CDR3 has 15 amino acids. CDR3 in DNA: TGTGCCAGTGAACCCCTGACTAGCGGGAGGGTCGAGCAGTACTTC. Its protein is CASEPLTSGRVEQYF. The whole variable domain, remainder taken from reference TRBV2 and TRBJ2-7, is EPEVTQTPSHQVTQMGQEVILRCVPISNHLYFYWYRQILGQKVEFLVSFYNNEISEKSEIFDDQFSVERPDGSNFTLKIRSTKLEDSAMYFCASEPLTSGRVEQYFGPGTRLTVT.

The gene calls are TRBV6-5 and TRBJ1-1, with TRBD1 identical over 7 bases. The CDR3 has 14 amino acids. J gave up 0 bases and V 8 bases, and 6 bases lay outside the gene matches. From germline, CDR1 is MNHEY and CDR2 SVGAGI. The CDR3 sequence: CASHLGQMNTEAFF. As DNA, the CDR3 is TGTGCCAGCCACTTGGGACAGATGAACACTGAAGCTTTCTTT.

The chain couples TRBV15 to TRBJ2-4, with D perhaps matching TRBD1 (7 bases). Germline loops: CDR1 LNHNV, CDR2 YYDKDF (reference sequence). The CDR3 spans 13 residues. Trimming removed 7 bases at V and 1 base at J, with 8 bases between. The CDR3 loop is CATTGGAKNIQYF. The CDR3 DNA reads as TGTGCCACCACAGGGGGGGCCAAAAACATTCAGTACTTC. The entire variable domain, with the rest obtained from reference TRBV15 and TRBJ2-4, is as follows: DAMVIQNPRYQVTQFGKPVTLSCSQTLNHNVMYWYQQKSSQAPKLLFHYYDKDFNNEADTPDNFQSRRPNTSFCFLDIRSPGLGDTAMYLCATTGGAKNIQYFGAGTRLSVL.

J is TRBJ1-5 and V is TRBV27; D is uncertain. Trimming took 3 bases from V and 0 from J, leaving 18 bases between them. CDR1 and CDR2 from the germline V gene are MNHEY and SMNVEV (reference sequence). The CDR3 consists of 18 residues. The CDR3 reads CASSFSGRGHYSNQPQHF. In DNA form, the CDR3 reads TGTGCCAGCAGTTTTAGCGGGAGAGGGCACTATAGCAATCAGCCCCAGCATTTT.